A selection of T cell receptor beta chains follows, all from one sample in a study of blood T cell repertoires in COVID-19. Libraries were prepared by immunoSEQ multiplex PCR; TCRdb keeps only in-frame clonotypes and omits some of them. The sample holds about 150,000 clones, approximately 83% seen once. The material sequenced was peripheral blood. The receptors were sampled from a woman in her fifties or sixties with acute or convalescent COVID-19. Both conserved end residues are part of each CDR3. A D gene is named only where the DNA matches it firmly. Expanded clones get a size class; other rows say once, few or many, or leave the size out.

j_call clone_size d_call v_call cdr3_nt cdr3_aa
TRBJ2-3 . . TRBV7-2 TGTGCCAGCAGCTTAGACTGGGCCCGCACAGATACGCAGTATTTT CASSLDWARTDTQYF
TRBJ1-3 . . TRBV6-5 TGTGCCAGCATCGAGGGGCAGGGGCGAAACACCATATATTTT CASIEGQGRNTIYF
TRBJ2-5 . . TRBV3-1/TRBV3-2 TGTGCCAGCAGCCAACAGGCAGTGGAAGAGACCCAGTACTTC CASSQQAVEETQYF
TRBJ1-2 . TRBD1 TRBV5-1 TGCGCCAGCAGCCATGGGACAGGGGTTACTAACTATGGCTACACCTTC CASSHGTGVTNYGYTF
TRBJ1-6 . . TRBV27 TGTGCCAGCAGTTTCCGGGAACTTAATTCACCCCTCCACTTT CASSFRELNSPLHF
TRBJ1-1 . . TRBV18 TGTGCCAGCTCACAAGGGGTCAACACTGAAGCTTTCTTT CASSQGVNTEAFF
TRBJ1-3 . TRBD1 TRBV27 TGTGCCAGCAGGGACAGGGGGAACACCATATATTTT CASRDRGNTIYF
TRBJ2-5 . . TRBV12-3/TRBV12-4 TGTGCCAGCAGCCTACAGGGGACCCAGTACTTC CASSLQGTQYF
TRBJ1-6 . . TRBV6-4 TGTGCCAGCAGTGACCGTTTTGATAATTCACCCCTCCACTTT CASSDRFDNSPLHF
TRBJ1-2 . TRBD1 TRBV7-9 TGTGCCAGCAGCACCCAGCACAGGGGGCTAAACCCTAACTATGGCTACACCTTC CASSTQHRGLNPNYGYTF
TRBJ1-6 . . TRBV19 TGTGCCAGTAGTATTCTCAGCTCCTATAATTCACCCCTCCACTTT CASSILSSYNSPLHF
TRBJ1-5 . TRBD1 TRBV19 TGTGCCAGTAGGATTGACAGGGCTAGCAATCAGCCCCAGCATTTT CASRIDRASNQPQHF
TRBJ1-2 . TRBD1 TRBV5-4 TGTGCCAGCAGCTTATCTTCCAGGGGGCATGGCTACACCTTC CASSLSSRGHGYTF
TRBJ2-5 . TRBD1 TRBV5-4 TGTGCCAGCAGCTCCGGACAGGGTGAGACCCAGTACTTC CASSSGQGETQYF
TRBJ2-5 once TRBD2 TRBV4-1 TGCGCCAGCAGCCAAGAATCCTCAGCGGGGGAGACGGGGCAAGAGACCCAGTACTTC CASSQESSAGETGQETQYF
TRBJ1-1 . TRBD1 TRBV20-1 TGCAGTGCTAGTGGGGACAGGAACACTGAAGCTTTCTTT CSASGDRNTEAFF
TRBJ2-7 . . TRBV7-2 TGTGCCAGCAGCTCAGCCCACAGTAACGAGCAGTACTTC CASSSAHSNEQYF
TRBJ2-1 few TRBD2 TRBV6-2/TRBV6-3 TGTGCCAGCAGTTCCCGTCGTGTTAGCGGGGGTTCCTACAATGAGCAGTTCTTC CASSSRRVSGGSYNEQFF
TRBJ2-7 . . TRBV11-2 TGTGCCAGCAGCTCCGGACGGAGGGCCTACGAGCAGTACTTC CASSSGRRAYEQYF
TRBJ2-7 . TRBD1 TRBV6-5 TGTGCCAGCAGGTCACCAGGGGGTTTTCTCTACGAGCAGTACTTC CASRSPGGFLYEQYF
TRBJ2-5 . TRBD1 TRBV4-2 TGTGCCAGCAGCCAAGGCGACAGGGGGCGTCAAGAGACCCAGTACTTC CASSQGDRGRQETQYF
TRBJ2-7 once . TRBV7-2 TGTGCCAGCAGCTTGCGGGTCTACGAGCAGTACTTC CASSLRVYEQYF
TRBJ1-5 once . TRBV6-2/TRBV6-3 TGTGCCAGCAGTTCGGACATTCAGCCCCAGCATTTT CASSSDIQPQHF
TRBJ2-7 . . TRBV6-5 TGTGCCAGCGGGGCCCCGGTCTTTAGCTCCTACGAGCAGTACTTC CASGAPVFSSYEQYF
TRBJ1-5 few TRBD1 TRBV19 TGTGCCAGTAGTATCGGACAGGGCAATCAGCCCCAGCATTTT CASSIGQGNQPQHF
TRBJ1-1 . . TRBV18 TGTGCCAGCTCACCTCGGACAGAGAACACTGAAGCTTTCTTT CASSPRTENTEAFF
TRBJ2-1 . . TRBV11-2 TGTGCCAGCAGCTTAGATAGTGTGTATGAGCAGTTCTTC CASSLDSVYEQFF
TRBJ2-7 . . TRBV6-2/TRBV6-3 TGTGCCAGCAGTTACTCGAGGGCAGGCTTTGACTACGAGCAGTACTTC CASSYSRAGFDYEQYF
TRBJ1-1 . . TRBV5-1 TGCGCCAGCAGCTTAGAGCGGGGGAACACTGAAGCTTTCTTT CASSLERGNTEAFF
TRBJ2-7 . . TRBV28 TGTGCCAGCAGTTTGTCGTACAGCCAATACGAGCAGTACTTC CASSLSYSQYEQYF
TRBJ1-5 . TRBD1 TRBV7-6 TGTGCCAGCAGCCCTCAGACAGGGCCAAATCAGCCCCAGCATTTT CASSPQTGPNQPQHF
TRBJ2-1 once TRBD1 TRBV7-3 TGTGCCAGCAGCTCTACAGGGGGCAGGCGGTTCTTC CASSSTGGRRFF
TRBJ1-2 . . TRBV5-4 TGTGCCAGCAGTAAGGGGCCCGATGGCTACACCTTC CASSKGPDGYTF
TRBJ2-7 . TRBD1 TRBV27 TGTGCCAGCAGTTTATCGGCACAGGGGGCCGACGAGCAGTACTTC CASSLSAQGADEQYF
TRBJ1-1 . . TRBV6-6 TGTGCCAGCAAGGCAGGGGTTACTGAAGCTTTCTTT CASKAGVTEAFF
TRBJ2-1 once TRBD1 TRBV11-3 TGTGCCAGCAGCTTAGGACAGGGGGGCTACAATGAGCAGTTCTTC CASSLGQGGYNEQFF
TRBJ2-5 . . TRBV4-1 TGCGCCAGCAGCCAAGAAAGAACCGGGAACCAGTACTTC CASSQERTGNQYF
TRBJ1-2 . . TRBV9 TGTGCCAGCAGCGTAGAGGAGACTAACTATGGCTACACCTTC CASSVEETNYGYTF
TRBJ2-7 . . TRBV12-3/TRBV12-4 TGTGCCAGCAGTCCAGACAGACCATACGAGCAGTACTTC CASSPDRPYEQYF
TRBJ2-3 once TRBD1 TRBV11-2 TGTGCCAGCAGTCGTACAGGGGGCAGCGCAGATACGCAGTATTTT CASSRTGGSADTQYF
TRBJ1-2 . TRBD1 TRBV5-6 TGTGCCAGCAGCTTTACAGGGGGAAATGGCTACACCTTC CASSFTGGNGYTF
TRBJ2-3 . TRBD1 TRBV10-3 TGTGCCATCAGTGAAGGGAGGGGACAGGGGGCTTTAGATACGCAGTATTTT CAISEGRGQGALDTQYF
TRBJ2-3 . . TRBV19 TGTGCCAGTACGAGTGGAGACACAGATACGCAGTATTTT CASTSGDTDTQYF
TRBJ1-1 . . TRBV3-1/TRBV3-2 TGTGCCAGCAGCCAAGCCCACAGTGAAGCTTTCTTT CASSQAHSEAFF
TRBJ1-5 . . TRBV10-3 TGTGCCATCAGGACGGACAGTCAGCCCCAGCATTTT CAIRTDSQPQHF
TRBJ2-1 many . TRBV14 TGTGCCAGCAGCCCACAGGGTTACAGTGAGCAGTTCTTC CASSPQGYSEQFF